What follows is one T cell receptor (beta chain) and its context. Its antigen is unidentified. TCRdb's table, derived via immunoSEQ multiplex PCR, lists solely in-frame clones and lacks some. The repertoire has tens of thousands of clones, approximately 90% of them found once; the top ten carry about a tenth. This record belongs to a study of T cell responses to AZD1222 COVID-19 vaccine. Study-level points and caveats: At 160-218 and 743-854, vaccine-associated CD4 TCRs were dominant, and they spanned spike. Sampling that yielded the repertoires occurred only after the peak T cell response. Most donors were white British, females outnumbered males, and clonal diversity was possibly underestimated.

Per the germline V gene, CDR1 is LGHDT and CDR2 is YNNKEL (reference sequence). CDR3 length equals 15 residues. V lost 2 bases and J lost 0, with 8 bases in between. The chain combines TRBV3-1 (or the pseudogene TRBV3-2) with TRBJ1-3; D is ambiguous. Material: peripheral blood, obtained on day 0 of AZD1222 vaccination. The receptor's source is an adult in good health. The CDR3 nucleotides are TGTGCCAGCAGCCAATTGGGGAGCTCTGGAAACACCATATATTTT. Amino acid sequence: CASSQLGSSGNTIYF.